Sequencing of this T cell receptor (beta chain) was carried out in a study of T cells in Graves' hyperthyroidism and ophthalmopathy. The TCR beta CDR3 regions underwent amplification using RNA transcripts as the source. Initially, a first-round RT-PCR of the TCR CDR3 employed the HTBI primer set. TCRdb ran MiXCR on the multiplex PCR reads and lists one entry per CDR3 protein. The sample has roughly 500,000 distinct CDR3 sequences; 46% are singletons. CDR3 length: 15 amino acids. Trimming removed 4 bases from V and 0 bases from J, with 9 bases in between. CDR1 and CDR2 (germline): MGHRA, YSYEKL. Study findings and constraints: Most thyroid-expanded clonotypes above 0.001 were also found in blood.

This clonotype occurred a few times. What it binds is not known. This sequence was found in an adult woman with Graves' disease, either hyperthyroidism or ophthalmopathy (not recorded which). The chain joins TRBV4-1 to TRBJ2-2, with a weak D call TRBD2 (6 bases). Sequenced sample: peripheral blood or thyroid tissue (not recorded which). CDR3 residues: CASSRRGTNTGELFF. The CDR3 DNA reads as TGCGCCAGCAGCCGCCGGGGGACGAACACCGGGGAGCTGTTTTTT.